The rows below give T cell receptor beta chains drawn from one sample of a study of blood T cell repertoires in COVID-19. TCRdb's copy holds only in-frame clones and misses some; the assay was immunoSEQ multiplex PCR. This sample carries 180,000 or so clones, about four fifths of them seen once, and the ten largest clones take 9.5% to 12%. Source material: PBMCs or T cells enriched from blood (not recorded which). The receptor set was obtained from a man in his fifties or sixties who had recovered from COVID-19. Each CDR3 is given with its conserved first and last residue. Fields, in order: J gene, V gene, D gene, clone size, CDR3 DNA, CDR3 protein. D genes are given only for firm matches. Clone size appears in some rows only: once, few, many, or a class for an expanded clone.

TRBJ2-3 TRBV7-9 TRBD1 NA TGTGCCAGCAGCTTAATTCGACAGGGCATAACAGATACGCAGTATTTT CASSLIRQGITDTQYF
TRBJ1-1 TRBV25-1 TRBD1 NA TGTGCCAGCAGTGATCCCCTAAACAGGGGGGCTTTCTTT CASSDPLNRGAFF
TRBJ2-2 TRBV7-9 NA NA TGTGCCAGCAGCCCCCCCTTGACAGTGAACACCGGGGAGCTGTTTTTT CASSPPLTVNTGELFF
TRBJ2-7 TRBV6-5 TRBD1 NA TGTGCCAGCAGTTACTTGACAGGGAAACAGCAGTACTTC CASSYLTGKQQYF
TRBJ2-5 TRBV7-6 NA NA TGTGCCAGCAGCTTAGCGGGGGGCCAAGAGACCCAGTACTTC CASSLAGGQETQYF
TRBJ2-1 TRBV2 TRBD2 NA TGTGCCAGCAGTGTGGGACTAGCGGGAAGGTTTGAGCAGTTCTTC CASSVGLAGRFEQFF
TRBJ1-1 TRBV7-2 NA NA TGTGCCAGCAGCCTACAGGGAACACTAGCGGCTGAAGCTTTCTTT CASSLQGTLAAEAFF
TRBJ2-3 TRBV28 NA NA TGTGCCAGCAGTTTTCTTCAGGGCACAGATACGCAGTATTTT CASSFLQGTDTQYF
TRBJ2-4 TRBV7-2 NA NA TGTGCCAGCAGCTTAGAGGCGGTAGCCAAAAACATTCAGTACTTC CASSLEAVAKNIQYF
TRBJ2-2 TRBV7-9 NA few TGTGCCAGCAGCTGGCAAGGACATGTCCTCACCGGGGAGCTGTTTTTT CASSWQGHVLTGELFF
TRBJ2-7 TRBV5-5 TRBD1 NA TGTGCCAGCAGCTTGGATGCCGACAGGGGAAGAAACGAGCAGTACTTC CASSLDADRGRNEQYF
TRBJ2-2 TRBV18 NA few TGTGCCAGCTCTGAAACAGCAACCGGGGAGCTGTTTTTT CASSETATGELFF
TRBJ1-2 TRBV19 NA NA TGTGCCAGTAGTATCTCAGGGTCCTATGGCTACACCTTC CASSISGSYGYTF
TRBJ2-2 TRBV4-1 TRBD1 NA TGCGCCAGCAGCCAAAAGGGGGACAGGAGGAACACCGGGGAGCTGTTTTTT CASSQKGDRRNTGELFF
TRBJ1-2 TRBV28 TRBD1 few TGTTCTGCGGGACAGGGTACCTATGGCTACACCTTC CSAGQGTYGYTF
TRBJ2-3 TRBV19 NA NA TGTGCCAGTAGCAATTCGGACAGCCCCAGGGATACGCAGTATTTT CASSNSDSPRDTQYF
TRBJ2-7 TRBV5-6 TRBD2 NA TGTGCCAGCAGTTCTACCCGACTAGCGGGGTTCTCCTACGAGCAGTACTTC CASSSTRLAGFSYEQYF
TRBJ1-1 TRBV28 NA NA TGTGCCAGCACCATGAACACTGAAGCTTTCTTT CASTMNTEAFF
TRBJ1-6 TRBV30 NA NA TGTGCCTGGAGTCCCCGCGGCGGTAATTCACCCCTCCACTTT CAWSPRGGNSPLHF
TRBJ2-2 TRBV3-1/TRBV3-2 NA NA TGTGCCAGCAGCCAAGCGGCAGGGGTGACCGGGGAGCTGTTTTTT CASSQAAGVTGELFF
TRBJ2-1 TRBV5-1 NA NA TGCGCCAGCAGCCTAGTAACCAATGAGCAGTTCTTC CASSLVTNEQFF
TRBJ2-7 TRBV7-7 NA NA TGTGCTAGCAGTTTCCGGAGGTCGGGACAAGCCTACGAGCAGTACTTC CASSFRRSGQAYEQYF
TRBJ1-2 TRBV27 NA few TGTGCCAGCAGTTTACAGGGAGGGAACTATGGCTACACCTTC CASSLQGGNYGYTF
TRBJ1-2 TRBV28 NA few TGTGCCAGCAGTCCCCCCGAGGGACGGGGGGGCTACACCTTC CASSPPEGRGGYTF
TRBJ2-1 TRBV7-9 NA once TGTGCCAGCAGCTTAACCTCGCGGGGAGACAATGAGCAGTTCTTC CASSLTSRGDNEQFF
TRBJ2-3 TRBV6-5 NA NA TGTGCCAGCAGTTACCAGGCTAGCACAGATACGCAGTATTTT CASSYQASTDTQYF
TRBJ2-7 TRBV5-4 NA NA TGTGCCAGCAGCGTGGGAGGCCTCACCTACGAGCAGTACTTC CASSVGGLTYEQYF
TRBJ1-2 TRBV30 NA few TGTGCCTGGTCGCGGGGGCAAGGGGGAAACTATGGCTACACCTTC CAWSRGQGGNYGYTF
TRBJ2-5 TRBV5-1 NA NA TGCGCCAGCAGCCCGGAGGTTATGGGGCAAGAGACCCAGTACTTC CASSPEVMGQETQYF
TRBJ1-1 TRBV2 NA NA TGTGCCAGCAGTGAAGCGCGGGGACTCCACACTGAAGCTTTCTTT CASSEARGLHTEAFF
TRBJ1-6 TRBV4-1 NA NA TGCGCCAGCAGCCAAGATCCTTCGGGAGTCCGTCTGGATTCACCCCTCCACTTT CASSQDPSGVRLDSPLHF
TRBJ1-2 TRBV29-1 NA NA TGCAGCGTTGACCTAGGGGGGGCTTATGGCTACACCTTC CSVDLGGAYGYTF
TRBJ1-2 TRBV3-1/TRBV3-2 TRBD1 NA TGTGCCAGCAGCCAAGGTGGACAGGGGATATATGGCTACACCTTC CASSQGGQGIYGYTF
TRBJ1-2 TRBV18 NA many TGTGCCAGCTCACCTTCCGTACAGGGCGGCTCTGGGAATGGTGGCTACACCTTC CASSPSVQGGSGNGGYTF
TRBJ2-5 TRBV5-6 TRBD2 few TGTGCCAGCAGCTGGGGACTAGCGGGGGTGGAGACCCAGTACTTC CASSWGLAGVETQYF
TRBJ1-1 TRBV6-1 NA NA TGTGCCAGCAGTGAAGGTTGGCGGGCGAACACTGAAGCTTTCTTT CASSEGWRANTEAFF
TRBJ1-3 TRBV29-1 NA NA TGCAGCGTTTATCATGGGGGACAAGGAAACACCATATATTTT CSVYHGGQGNTIYF
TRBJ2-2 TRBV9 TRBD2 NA TGTGCCAGCAGCAGGAGGACAGGCGGGACTAGCGGCAACACCGGGGAGCTGTTTTTT CASSRRTGGTSGNTGELFF
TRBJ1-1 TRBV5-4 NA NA TGTGCCAGCAGCTTGGGAGGTAGAAGGGGTGAAGCTTTCTTT CASSLGGRRGEAFF
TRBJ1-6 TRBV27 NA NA TGTGCCAGCAGTTTGAGGAACTATAATTCACCCCTCCACTTT CASSLRNYNSPLHF
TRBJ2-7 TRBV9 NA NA TGTGCCAGCAGCGCCGGCGGGGTCTCCTACGAGCAGTACTTC CASSAGGVSYEQYF
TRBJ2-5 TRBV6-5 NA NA TGTGCCAGCAGCCTCACAGGGTGGGAGACCCAGTACTTC CASSLTGWETQYF
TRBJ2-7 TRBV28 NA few TGTGCCAGCAGTCCGAGTACGGAGGCCCGCTACGAGCAGTACTTC CASSPSTEARYEQYF
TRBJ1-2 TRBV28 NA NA TGTGCCAGCAGTTTGGCACCACAGGGCTATGGCTACACCTTC CASSLAPQGYGYTF
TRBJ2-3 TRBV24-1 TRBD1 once TGTGCCACCAGTGATTCAGGACAGGGGGCAGATACGCAGTATTTT CATSDSGQGADTQYF
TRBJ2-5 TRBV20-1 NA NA TGCAGTGCCACACATGAAGAGACCCAGTACTTC CSATHEETQYF
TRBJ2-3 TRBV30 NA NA TGTGCCTGGAGCCCTAGCGCGAGATCAGATACGCAGTATTTT CAWSPSARSDTQYF
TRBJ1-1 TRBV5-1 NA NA TGCGCCAGCAGTACAGGTATCATGAACACTGAAGCTTTCTTT CASSTGIMNTEAFF
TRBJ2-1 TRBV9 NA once TGTGCCAGCAGCGTAGTCCAGGGGGGTGAGCAGTTCTTC CASSVVQGGEQFF
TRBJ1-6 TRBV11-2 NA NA TGTGCCAGCAGCTTAGAAGGGGCAAGTAATTCACCCCTCCACTTT CASSLEGASNSPLHF
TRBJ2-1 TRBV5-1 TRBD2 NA TGCGCCAGCAGCTCGACTAGCGGGGGGAGCCGGGGTGAGCAGTTCTTC CASSSTSGGSRGEQFF
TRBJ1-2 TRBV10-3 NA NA TGTGCCATCAGTGTTGTAGCTAACTATGGCTACACCTTC CAISVVANYGYTF
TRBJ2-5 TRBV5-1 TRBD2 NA TGCGCCAGCCAGACTAGCGGGAGCGGCGAGACCCAGTACTTC CASQTSGSGETQYF
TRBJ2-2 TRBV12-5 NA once TGTGCTAGTGCTATTAACACCGGGGAGCTGTTTTTT CASAINTGELFF
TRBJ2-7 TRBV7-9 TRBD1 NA TGTGCCAGCAGCTTAGGCGACAGGGGCCCTTATGACGAGCAGTACTTC CASSLGDRGPYDEQYF
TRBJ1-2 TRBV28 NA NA TGTGCCAGCAGTTACCCATACCAGGGTTATGGCTACACCTTC CASSYPYQGYGYTF
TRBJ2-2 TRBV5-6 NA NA TGTGCCAGCCAGTATACCGGGGAGCTGTTTTTT CASQYTGELFF
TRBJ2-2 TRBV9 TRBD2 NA TGTGCCAGCAGCGTACGGGGGACTAGTGTGTTTAACGGGGAGCTGTTTTTT CASSVRGTSVFNGELFF
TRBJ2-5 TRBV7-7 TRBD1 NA TGTGCTAGCAGCCGACTACCGACAGGGCCAGGGAGTGGGGAGACCCAGTACTTC CASSRLPTGPGSGETQYF
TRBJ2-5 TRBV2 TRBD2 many TGTGCCAGCAGTGAAGGTCGGGGAGGGCAGGCGGAGACCCAGTACTTC CASSEGRGGQAETQYF